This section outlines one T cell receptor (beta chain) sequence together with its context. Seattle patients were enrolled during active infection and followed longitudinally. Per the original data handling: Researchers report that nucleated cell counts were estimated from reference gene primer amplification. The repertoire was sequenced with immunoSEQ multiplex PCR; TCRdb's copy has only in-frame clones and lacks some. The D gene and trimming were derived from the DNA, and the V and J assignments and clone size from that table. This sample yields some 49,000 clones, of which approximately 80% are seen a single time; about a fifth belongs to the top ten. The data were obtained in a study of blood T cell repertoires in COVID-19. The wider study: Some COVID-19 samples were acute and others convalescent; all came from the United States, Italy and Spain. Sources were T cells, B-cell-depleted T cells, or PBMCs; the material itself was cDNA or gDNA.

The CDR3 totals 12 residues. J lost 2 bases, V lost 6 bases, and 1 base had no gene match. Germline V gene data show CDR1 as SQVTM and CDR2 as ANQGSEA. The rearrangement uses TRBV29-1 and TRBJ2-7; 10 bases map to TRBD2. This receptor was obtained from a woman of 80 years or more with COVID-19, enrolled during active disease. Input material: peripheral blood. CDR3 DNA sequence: TGCAGCGTAGCGGGGGGGGCCTACGAGCAGTACTTC. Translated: CSVAGGAYEQYF.